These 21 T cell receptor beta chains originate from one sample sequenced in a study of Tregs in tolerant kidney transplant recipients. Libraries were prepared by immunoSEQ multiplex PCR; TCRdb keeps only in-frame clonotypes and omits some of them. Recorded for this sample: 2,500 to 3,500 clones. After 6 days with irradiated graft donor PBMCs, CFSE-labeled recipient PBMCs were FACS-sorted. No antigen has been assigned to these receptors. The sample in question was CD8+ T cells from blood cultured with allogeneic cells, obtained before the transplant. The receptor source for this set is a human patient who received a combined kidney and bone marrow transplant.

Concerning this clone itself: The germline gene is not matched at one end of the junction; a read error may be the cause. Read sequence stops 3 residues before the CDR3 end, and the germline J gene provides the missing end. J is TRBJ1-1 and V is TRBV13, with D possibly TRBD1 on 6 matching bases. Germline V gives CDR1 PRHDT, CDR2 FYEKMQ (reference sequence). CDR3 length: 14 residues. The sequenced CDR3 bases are TGTGCCAGCAGCTCTACTGACCGGGACACCGAA. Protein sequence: CASSSTDRDTE. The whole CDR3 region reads CASSSTDRDTEAFF.

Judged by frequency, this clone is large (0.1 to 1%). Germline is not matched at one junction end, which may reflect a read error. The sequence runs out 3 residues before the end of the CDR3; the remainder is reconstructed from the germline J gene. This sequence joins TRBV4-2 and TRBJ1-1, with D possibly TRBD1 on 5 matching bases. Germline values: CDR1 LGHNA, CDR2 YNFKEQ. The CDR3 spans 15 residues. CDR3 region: CASSQDRTQGGRAFF. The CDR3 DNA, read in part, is TGCGCCAGCAGCCAAGATCGGACGCAGGGTGGTCGA.

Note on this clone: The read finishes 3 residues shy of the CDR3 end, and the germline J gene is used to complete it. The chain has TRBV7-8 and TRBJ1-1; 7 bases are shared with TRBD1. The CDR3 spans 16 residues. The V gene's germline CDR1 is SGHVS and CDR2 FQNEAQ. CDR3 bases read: TGTGCCAGCAGCTTCGATATTCCGGACAGGATCGGTTGG. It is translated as CASSFDIPDRIGW. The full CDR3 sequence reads CASSFDIPDRIGWAFF.

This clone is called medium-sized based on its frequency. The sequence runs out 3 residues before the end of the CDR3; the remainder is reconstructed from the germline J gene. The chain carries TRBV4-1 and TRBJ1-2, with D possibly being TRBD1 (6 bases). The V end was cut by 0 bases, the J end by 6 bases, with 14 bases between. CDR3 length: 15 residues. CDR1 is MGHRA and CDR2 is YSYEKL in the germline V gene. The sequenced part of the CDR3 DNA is TGCGCCAGCAGCCAAGACGGGGGGCCTAAAGATGGC. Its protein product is CASSQDGGPKDG. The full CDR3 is CASSQDGGPKDGYTF.

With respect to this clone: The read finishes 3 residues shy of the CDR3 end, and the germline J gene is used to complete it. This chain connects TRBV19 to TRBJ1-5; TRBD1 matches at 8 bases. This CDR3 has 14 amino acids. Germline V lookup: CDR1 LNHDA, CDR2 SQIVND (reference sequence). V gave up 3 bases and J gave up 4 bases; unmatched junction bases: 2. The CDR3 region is CASSIWTGNQPQHF. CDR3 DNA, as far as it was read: TGTGCCAGTAGTATTTGGACAGGGAATCAGCCC. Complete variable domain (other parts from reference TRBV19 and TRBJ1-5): DGGITQSPKYLFRKEGQNVTLSCEQNLNHDAMYWYRQDPGQGLRLIYYSQIVNDFQKGDIAEGYSVSREKKESFPLTVTSAQKNPTAFYLCASSIWTGNQPQHFGDGTRLSIL.

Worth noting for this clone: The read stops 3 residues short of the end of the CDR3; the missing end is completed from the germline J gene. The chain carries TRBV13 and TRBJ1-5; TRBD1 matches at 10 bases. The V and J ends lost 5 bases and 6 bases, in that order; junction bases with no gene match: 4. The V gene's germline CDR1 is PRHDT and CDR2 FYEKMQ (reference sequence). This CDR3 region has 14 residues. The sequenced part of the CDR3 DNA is TGTGCCAGCAGCCGGGACAGGGGAGGTCAGCCC. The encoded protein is CASSRDRGGQP. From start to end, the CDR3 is CASSRDRGGQPQHF.

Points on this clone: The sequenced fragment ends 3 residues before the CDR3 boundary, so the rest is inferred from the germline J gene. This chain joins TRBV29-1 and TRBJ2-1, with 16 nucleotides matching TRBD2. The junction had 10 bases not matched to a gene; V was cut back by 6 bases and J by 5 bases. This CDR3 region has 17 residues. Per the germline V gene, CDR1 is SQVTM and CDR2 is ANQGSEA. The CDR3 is CSVAGLAGGASDNEQFF. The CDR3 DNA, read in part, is TGCAGCGTAGCGGGACTAGCGGGGGGGGCTTCGGACAATGAG.

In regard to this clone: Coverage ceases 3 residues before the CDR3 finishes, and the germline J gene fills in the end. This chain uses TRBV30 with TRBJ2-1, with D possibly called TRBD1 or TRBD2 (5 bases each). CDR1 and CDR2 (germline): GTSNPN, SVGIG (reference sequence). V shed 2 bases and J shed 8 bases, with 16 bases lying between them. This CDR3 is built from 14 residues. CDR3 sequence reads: CAWSRLGRGDEQFF. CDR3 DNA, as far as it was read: TGTGCCTGGAGTAGGTTAGGACGAGGGGATGAG. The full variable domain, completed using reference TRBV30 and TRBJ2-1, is SQTIHQWPATLVQPVGSPLSLECTVEGTSNPNLYWYRQAAGRGLQLLFYSVGIGQISSEVPQNLSASRPQDRQFILSSKKLLLSDSGFYLCAWSRLGRGDEQFFGPGTRLTVL.

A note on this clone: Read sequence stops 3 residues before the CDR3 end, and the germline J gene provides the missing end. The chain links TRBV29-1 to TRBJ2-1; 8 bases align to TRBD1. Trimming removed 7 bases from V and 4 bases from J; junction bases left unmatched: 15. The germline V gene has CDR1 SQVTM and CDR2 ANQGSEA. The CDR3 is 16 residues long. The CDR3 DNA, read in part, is TGCAGCGACAGGGGGACGAATACCATATATTACAATGAG. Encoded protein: CSDRGTNTIYYNE. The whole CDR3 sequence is CSDRGTNTIYYNEQFF.

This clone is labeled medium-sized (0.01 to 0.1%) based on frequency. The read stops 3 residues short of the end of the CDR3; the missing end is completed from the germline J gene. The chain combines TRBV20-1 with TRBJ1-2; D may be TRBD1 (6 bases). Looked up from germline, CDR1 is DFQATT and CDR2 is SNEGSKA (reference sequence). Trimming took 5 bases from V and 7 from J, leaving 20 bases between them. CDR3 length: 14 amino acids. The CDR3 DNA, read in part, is TGCAGTGCTGACTCCCTACAGGGCTCTACTGGC. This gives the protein CSADSLQGSTG. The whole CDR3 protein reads CSADSLQGSTGYTF.

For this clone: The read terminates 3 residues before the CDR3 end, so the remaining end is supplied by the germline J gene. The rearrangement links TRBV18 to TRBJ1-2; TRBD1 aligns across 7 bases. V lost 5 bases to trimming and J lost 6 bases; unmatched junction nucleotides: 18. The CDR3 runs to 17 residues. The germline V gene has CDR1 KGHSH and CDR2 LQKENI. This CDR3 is CASSEYPTGDPSDGYTF. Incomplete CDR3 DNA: TGTGCCAGCTCAGAATATCCAACAGGGGACCCCTCTGATGGC. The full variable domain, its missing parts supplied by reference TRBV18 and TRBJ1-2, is NAGVMQNPRHLVRRRGQEARLRCSPMKGHSHVYWYRQLPEEGLKFMVYLQKENIIDESGMPKERFSAEFPKEGPSILRIQQVVRGDSAAYFCASSEYPTGDPSDGYTFGSGTRLTVV.

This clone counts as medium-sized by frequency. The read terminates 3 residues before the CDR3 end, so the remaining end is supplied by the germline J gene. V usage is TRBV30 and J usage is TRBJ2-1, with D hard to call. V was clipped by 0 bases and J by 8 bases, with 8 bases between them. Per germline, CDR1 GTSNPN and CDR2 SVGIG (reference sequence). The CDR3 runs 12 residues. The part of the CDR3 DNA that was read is TGTGCCTGGAGTGTCGGTCGCGATGAG. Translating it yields CAWSVGRDE. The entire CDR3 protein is CAWSVGRDEQFF.

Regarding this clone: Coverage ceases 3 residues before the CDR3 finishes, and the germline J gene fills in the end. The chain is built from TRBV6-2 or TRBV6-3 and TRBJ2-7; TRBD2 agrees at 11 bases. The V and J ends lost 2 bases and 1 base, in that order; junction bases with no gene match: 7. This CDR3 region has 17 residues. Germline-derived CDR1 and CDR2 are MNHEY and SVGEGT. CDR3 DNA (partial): TGTGCCAGCAGTTACGTAGCGGGGGGGCCGGTGTCCTACGAG. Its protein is CASSYVAGGPVSYE. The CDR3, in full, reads CASSYVAGGPVSYEQYF.

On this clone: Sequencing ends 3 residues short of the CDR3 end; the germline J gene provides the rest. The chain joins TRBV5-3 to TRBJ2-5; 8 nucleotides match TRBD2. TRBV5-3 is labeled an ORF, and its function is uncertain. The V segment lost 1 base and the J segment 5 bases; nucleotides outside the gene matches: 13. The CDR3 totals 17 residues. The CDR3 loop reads CARSLKLAVGSWETQYF. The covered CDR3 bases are TGTGCCAGAAGCTTGAAACTAGCGGTCGGGAGTTGGGAGACC.

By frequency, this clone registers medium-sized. The covered CDR3 bases are TGTGCCAGCAGTTTGACTCAACTTAACTCCTATGGC. Amino acids: CASSLTQLNSYG. From start to end, the CDR3 is CASSLTQLNSYGYTF. This chain connects TRBV28 to TRBJ1-2; D is ambiguous. The DNA ends 3 residues before the CDR3 does, and the rest of the CDR3 is filled in from the germline J gene. V dropped 3 bases and J dropped 4 bases, with 15 bases sitting between them. The CDR3 is 15 residues long. Germline CDR1 is MDHEN and CDR2 is SYDVKM.

The DNA read from the CDR3 is TGTGCCAGCAGTCCCCACGGGGGTCCTAACTATGGC. Residues: CASSPHGGPNYG. The whole CDR3 protein reads CASSPHGGPNYGYTF. This sequence joins TRBV27 and TRBJ1-2, with a possible D match to TRBD1 (5 bases). The read terminates 3 residues ahead of where the CDR3 ends, so the germline J gene completes it. Between the trimmed V and J ends, which lost 5 bases and 0 bases, there was a span of 13 bases. This CDR3 has 15 amino acids. The germline V gene has CDR1 MNHEY and CDR2 SMNVEV (reference sequence).

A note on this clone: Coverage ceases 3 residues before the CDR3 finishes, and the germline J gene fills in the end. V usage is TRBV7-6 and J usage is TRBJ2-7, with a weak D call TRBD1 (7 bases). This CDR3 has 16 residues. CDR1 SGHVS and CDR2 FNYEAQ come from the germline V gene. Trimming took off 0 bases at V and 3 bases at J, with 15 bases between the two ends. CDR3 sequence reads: CASSLAEGRGDYEQYF. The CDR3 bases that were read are TGTGCCAGCAGCTTAGCGGAGGGCAGGGGGGACTACGAG.

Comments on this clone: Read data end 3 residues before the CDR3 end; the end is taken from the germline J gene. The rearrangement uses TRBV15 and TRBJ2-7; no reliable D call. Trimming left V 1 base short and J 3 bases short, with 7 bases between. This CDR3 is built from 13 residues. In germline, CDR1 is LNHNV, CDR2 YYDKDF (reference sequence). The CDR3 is CATSRATDYEQYF. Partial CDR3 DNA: TGTGCCACCAGCAGAGCTACAGACTACGAG.

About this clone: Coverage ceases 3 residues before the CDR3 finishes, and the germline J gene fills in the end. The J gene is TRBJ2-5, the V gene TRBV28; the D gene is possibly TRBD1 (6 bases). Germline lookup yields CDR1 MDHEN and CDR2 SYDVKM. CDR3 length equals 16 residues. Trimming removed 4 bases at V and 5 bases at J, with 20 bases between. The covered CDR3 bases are TGTGCCAGCAGTTCCCACAGGGTCACCCTGGGGGAGACC. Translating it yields CASSSHRVTLGET. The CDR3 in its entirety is CASSSHRVTLGETQYF.

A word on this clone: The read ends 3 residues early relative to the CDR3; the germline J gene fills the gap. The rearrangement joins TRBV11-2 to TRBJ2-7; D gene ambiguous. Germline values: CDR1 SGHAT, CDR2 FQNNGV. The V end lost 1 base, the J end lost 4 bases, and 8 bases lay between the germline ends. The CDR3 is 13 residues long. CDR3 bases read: TGTGCCAGCAGCTTAGCCGCCCGGTACGAG. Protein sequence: CASSLAARYE. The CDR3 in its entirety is CASSLAARYEQYF. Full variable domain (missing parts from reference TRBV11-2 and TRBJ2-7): EAGVAQSPRYKIIEKRQSVAFWCNPISGHATLYWYQQILGQGPKLLIQFQNNGVVDDSQLPKDRFSAERLKGVDSTLKIQPAKLEDSAVYLCASSLAARYEQYFGPGTRLTVT.

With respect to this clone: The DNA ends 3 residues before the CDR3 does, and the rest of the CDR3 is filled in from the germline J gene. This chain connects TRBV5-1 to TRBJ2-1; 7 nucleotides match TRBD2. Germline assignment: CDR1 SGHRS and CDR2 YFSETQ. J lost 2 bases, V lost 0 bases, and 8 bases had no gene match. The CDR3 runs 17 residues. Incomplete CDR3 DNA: TGCGCCAGCAGCTTGGGTGGGTGGACTAGGGCCTACAATGAG. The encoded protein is CASSLGGWTRAYNE. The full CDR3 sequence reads CASSLGGWTRAYNEQFF.